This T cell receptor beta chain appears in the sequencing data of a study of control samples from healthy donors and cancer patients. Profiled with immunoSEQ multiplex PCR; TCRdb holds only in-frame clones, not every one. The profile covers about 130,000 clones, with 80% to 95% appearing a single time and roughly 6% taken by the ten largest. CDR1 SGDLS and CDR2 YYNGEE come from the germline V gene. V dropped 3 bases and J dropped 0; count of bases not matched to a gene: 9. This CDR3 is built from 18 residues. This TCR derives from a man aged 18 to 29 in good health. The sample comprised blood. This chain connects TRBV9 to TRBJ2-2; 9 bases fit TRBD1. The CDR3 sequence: CASSAGQGFPPNTGELFF. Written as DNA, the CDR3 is TGTGCCAGCAGCGCGGGACAGGGTTTTCCCCCGAACACCGGGGAGCTGTTTTTT. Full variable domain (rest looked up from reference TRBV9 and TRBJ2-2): DSGVTQTPKHLITATGQRVTLRCSPRSGDLSVYWYQQSLDQGLQFLIQYYNGEERAKGNILERFSAQQFPDLHSELNLSSLELGDSALYFCASSAGQGFPPNTGELFFGEGSRLTVL.